These 20 T cell receptor beta chains originate from one sample sequenced in a study of identical twins. TCRdb fed the 5' RACE reads into MiXCR, producing one record per CDR3 protein. The sample consists of roughly 690,000 distinct CDR3 sequences, less than 7% of them appearing once. Sequenced input: naive T cells sorted from blood. These receptors originate from a man younger than 35 in good health.

At least ten counts were recorded for this clonotype. The rearrangement joins TRBV5-1 to TRBJ2-2, with a possible D match to TRBD2 (6 bases). The CDR3 runs to 14 residues. CDR1 and CDR2 (germline): SGHRS, YFSETQ. V dropped 3 bases and J dropped 6 bases, with 12 bases sitting between them. Written as DNA, the CDR3 is TGCGCCAGCAGCTCTCGGGAGTTTCCCGGGGAGCTGTTTTTT. Encoded protein: CASSSREFPGELFF.

This chain uses TRBV7-2 with TRBJ2-1; D unclear. The V gene's germline CDR1 is SGHTA and CDR2 FQGNSA. The V and J ends lost 4 bases and 4 bases respectively, with 14 bases between them. The length of the CDR3 is 15 residues. CDR3 nucleotides: TGTGCCAGCAGCTCCCTCGTCTACCCATACAATGAGCAGTTCTTC. Encoded protein: CASSSLVYPYNEQFF.

The CDR3 is CASSLRVEGTDTQYF. Here the CDR3 DNA reads TGTGCCAGCTCACTACGGGTTGAGGGCACAGATACGCAGTATTTT. The J gene is TRBJ2-3, the V gene TRBV18; D is uncertain. Germline CDR1 reads KGHSH; CDR2 reads LQKENI. This CDR3 spans 15 amino acids. The V end was cut by 4 bases, the J end by 1 base, with 12 bases between.

The CDR3 sequence: CASSGRDTPGETQYF. CDR3 in DNA: TGTGCCAGCAGCGGACGGGACACCCCTGGAGAGACCCAGTACTTC. The chain is built from TRBV9 and TRBJ2-5; a possible D gene is TRBD1 (6 bases). Trimming left V 3 bases short and J 4 bases short, with 16 bases between. CDR1 is SGDLS, CDR2 YYNGEE, per germline. This CDR3 has 15 residues. Full variable domain (remainder filled in from reference TRBV9 and TRBJ2-5): DSGVTQTPKHLITATGQRVTLRCSPRSGDLSVYWYQQSLDQGLQFLIQYYNGEERAKGNILERFSAQQFPDLHSELNLSSLELGDSALYFCASSGRDTPGETQYFGPGTRLLVL.

The rearrangement links TRBV12-3 or TRBV12-4 to TRBJ1-1; no reliable D call. The CDR3 consists of 11 residues. The V end was cut by 5 bases, the J end by 6 bases, with 7 bases between. CDR3 coding DNA: TGTGCCAGCAGTAAAGGGTCTGAAGCTTTCTTT. Its protein product is CASSKGSEAFF.

This clonotype has just a few counts. The V call is TRBV30, the J call TRBJ1-6; D is possibly TRBD1 (5 bases). V lost 0 bases, J lost 6 bases, and 12 bases lay in between. The CDR3 is 15 amino acids. Germline V gene lookup returns CDR1 GTSNPN and CDR2 SVGIG (reference sequence). CDR3 sequence reads: CAWSVIQGSNSPLHF. The CDR3 DNA is TGTGCCTGGAGTGTAATCCAGGGCAGTAATTCACCCCTCCACTTT.

V usage is TRBV2 and J usage is TRBJ2-2; 7 bases fit TRBD1. This CDR3 is built from 15 residues. V gave up 5 bases and J gave up 5 bases; unmatched junction bases: 8. Germline CDR1 SNHLY, CDR2 FYNNEI. CDR3 coding DNA: TGTGCCAGCAGTAAATTACAGGGGAATACCGGGGAGCTGTTTTTT. Its protein is CASSKLQGNTGELFF.

This clonotype appeared a few times. The CDR3 coding sequence is TGTGCCAGCAGCTTAGAACTAGCGGGAGTCGGTACGCAGTATTTT. Residues: CASSLELAGVGTQYF. The chain employs TRBV7-2 and TRBJ2-3, with TRBD2 matching over 11 bases. This CDR3 has 15 amino acids. The ends lost 1 base at V and 8 bases at J; junction bases unmatched: 5. Germline CDR1 reads SGHTA; CDR2 reads FQGNSA.

This clonotype was observed at least ten times. Here the CDR3 reads CASRRGQDNEKLFF. CDR3 DNA: TGCGCCAGCCGAAGGGGACAGGATAATGAAAAACTGTTTTTT. This chain connects TRBV5-1 to TRBJ1-4, with 8 bases that match TRBD1. CDR1 and CDR2 from the germline V gene are SGHRS and YFSETQ. Trimming removed 7 bases from V and 4 bases from J; junction bases left unmatched: 6. There are 14 residues in the CDR3.

This clonotype was counted a few times. The V and J genes are TRBV24-1 and TRBJ2-1; 7 bases map to TRBD2. The junction had 5 bases not matched to a gene; V was cut back by 4 bases and J by 9 bases. The CDR3 sequence is 13 residues long. Germline CDR1 and CDR2: KGHDR and SFDVKD. The CDR3 is CATSEGLGSEQFF. CDR3 nucleotide sequence: TGTGCCACCAGTGAAGGACTAGGTAGTGAGCAGTTCTTC.

The table lists this clonotype with a few counts. This chain uses TRBV27 with TRBJ1-2; 11 positions agree with TRBD1. The CDR3 length is 13 residues. The V segment lost 5 bases and the J segment 8 bases; nucleotides outside the gene matches: 4. Germline lookup yields CDR1 MNHEY and CDR2 SMNVEV (reference sequence). The CDR3 bases are TGTGCCAGCAGTGGACAGGGGGCAGGAGGCTACACCTTC. Protein: CASSGQGAGGYTF.

This clonotype was counted many times. J is TRBJ2-2 and V is TRBV10-3; no reliable D call. Germline V gene lookup returns CDR1 ENHRY and CDR2 SYGVKD. The V and J ends lost 0 bases and 3 bases respectively, with 5 bases between them. The length of the CDR3 is 14 residues. For the CDR3, the DNA is TGTGCCATCAGTGAGTCAAAAGACACCGGGGAGCTGTTTTTT. Amino acid sequence: CAISESKDTGELFF.

This clonotype has just a few counts. The chain recombines TRBV5-1 with TRBJ1-1; D is ambiguous. V was pared by 0 bases and J by 0 bases, with 9 bases between. From germline, CDR1 is SGHRS and CDR2 YFSETQ. The CDR3 runs 15 residues. The CDR3 DNA follows: TGCGCCAGCAGCTTGGGGGTTATCATGAACACTGAAGCTTTCTTT. The encoded protein is CASSLGVIMNTEAFF.

This clonotype was picked up many times. The genes are TRBV10-3 and TRBJ2-2; the D gene is possibly TRBD2 (6 bases). The CDR3 sequence is 15 residues long. V was cut by 4 bases and J by 3 bases, with 12 bases left in between. Per the germline V gene, CDR1 is ENHRY and CDR2 is SYGVKD. The CDR3 bases are TGTGCCATCAGTGGGGACTTACGCGACACCGGGGAGCTGTTTTTT. This translates into CAISGDLRDTGELFF.

About this clonotype itself: Its ends do not fully match the called genes, so a read error is possible. The chain joins TRBV19 to TRBJ1-1; D unclear. The length of the CDR3 is 13 residues. Germline lookup yields CDR1 LNHDA and CDR2 SQIVND (reference sequence). Here the CDR3 DNA reads TGTGCCAGTAGACCGCAGAAGAACACTGAAGCTTCCTTT. It is translated as CASRPQKNTEASF.

This clonotype was seen many times. The chain couples TRBV9 to TRBJ2-1; 7 bases fit TRBD2. Per the germline V gene, CDR1 is SGDLS and CDR2 is YYNGEE. This CDR3 has 16 amino acids. The ends lost 0 bases at V and 4 bases at J; junction bases unmatched: 7. CDR3 DNA: TGTGCCAGCAGCGTAGCTTCCAGCGGGATTTACAATGAGCAGTTCTTC. Protein: CASSVASSGIYNEQFF.

The sample holds many counts of this clonotype. The rearrangement uses TRBV11-1 and TRBJ2-7; D is possibly TRBD2 (6 bases). Trimming pared 5 bases from V and 3 bases from J, leaving 17 bases between. Germline V gene data show CDR1 as SGHAT and CDR2 as FQDESV (reference sequence). CDR3 size: 15 residues. The CDR3 DNA reads TGTGCCAGCAGCACAGTCCTCGGGAGAGGCTACGAGCAGTACTTC. This translates into CASSTVLGRGYEQYF.

This clonotype was counted only a few times. This chain links TRBV12-3 or TRBV12-4 with TRBJ2-1, with TRBD2 matching 10 bases. Unmatched junction bases numbered 8, after V lost 2 bases and J lost 7 bases. CDR3 length equals 16 residues. The CDR3 is CASSLLAGVAINEQFF. The DNA for the CDR3 is TGTGCCAGCAGTTTACTAGCGGGAGTGGCGATTAATGAGCAGTTCTTC.

The chain uses TRBV7-2 and TRBJ1-5; no firm D call. Germline CDR1 and CDR2: SGHTA and FQGNSA. With 3 bases removed from V and 6 bases from J, the gap between germline ends came to 15 bases. The CDR3 loop spans 15 amino acids. The CDR3 region is CASSLGNPMSQPQHF. As DNA, the CDR3 is TGTGCCAGCAGCTTGGGGAACCCAATGAGTCAGCCCCAGCATTTT.

This chain links TRBV7-2 with TRBJ2-1; 10 nucleotides agree with TRBD2. This CDR3 is built from 16 residues. V was clipped by 5 bases and J by 5 bases; unmatched bases: 9. CDR1 SGHTA and CDR2 FQGNSA come from the germline V gene. CDR3 in amino acids: CASSTQAGGPHNEQFF. CDR3 nucleotide sequence: TGTGCCAGCAGCACACAAGCGGGAGGGCCCCACAATGAGCAGTTCTTC.